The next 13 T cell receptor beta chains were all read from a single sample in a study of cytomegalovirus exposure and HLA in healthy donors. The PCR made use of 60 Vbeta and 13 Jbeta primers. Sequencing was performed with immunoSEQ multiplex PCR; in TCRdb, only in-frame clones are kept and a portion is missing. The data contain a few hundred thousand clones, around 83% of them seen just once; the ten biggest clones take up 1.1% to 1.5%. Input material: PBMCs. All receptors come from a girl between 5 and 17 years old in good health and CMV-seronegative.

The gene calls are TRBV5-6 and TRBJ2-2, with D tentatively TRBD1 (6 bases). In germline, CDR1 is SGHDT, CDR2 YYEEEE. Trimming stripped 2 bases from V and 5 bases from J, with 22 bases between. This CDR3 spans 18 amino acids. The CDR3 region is CASSFYLAETGDTGELFF. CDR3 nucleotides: TGTGCCAGCAGCTTTTACCTGGCCGAGACAGGCGATACCGGGGAGCTGTTTTTT.

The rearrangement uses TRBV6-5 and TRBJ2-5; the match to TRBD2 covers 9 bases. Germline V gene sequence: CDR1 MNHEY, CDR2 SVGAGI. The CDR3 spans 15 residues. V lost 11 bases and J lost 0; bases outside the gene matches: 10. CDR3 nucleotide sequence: TGTGCCGCTTCGTGGCGGGGGGGTAACCAAGAGACCCAGTACTTC. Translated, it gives CAASWRGGNQETQYF.

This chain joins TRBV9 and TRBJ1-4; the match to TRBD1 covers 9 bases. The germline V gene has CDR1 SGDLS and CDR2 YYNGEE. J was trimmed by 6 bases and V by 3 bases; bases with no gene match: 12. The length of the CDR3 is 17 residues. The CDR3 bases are TGTGCCAGCAGCGAGGGACAGGGCGGGGGTATCTATGAAAAACTGTTTTTT. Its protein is CASSEGQGGGIYEKLFF.

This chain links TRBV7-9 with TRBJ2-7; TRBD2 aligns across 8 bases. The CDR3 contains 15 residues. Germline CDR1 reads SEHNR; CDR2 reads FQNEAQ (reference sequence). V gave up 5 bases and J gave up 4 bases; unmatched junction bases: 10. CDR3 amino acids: CASSLPGTSVYEQYF. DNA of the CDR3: TGTGCCAGCAGCCTTCCCGGGACTAGTGTGTACGAGCAGTACTTC.

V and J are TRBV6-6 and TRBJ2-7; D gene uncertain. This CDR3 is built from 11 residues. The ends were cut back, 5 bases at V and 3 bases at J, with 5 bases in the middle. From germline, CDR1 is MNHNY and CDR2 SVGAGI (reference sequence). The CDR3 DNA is TGTGCCAGCAGTCCTAGCTACGAGCAGTACTTC. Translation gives CASSPSYEQYF.

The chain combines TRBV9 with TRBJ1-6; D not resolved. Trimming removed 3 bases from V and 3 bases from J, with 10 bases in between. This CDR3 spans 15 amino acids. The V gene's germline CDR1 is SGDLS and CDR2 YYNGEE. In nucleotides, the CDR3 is TGTGCCAGCAGCGCGGACCGGGGCTATAATTCACCCCTCCACTTT. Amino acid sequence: CASSADRGYNSPLHF.

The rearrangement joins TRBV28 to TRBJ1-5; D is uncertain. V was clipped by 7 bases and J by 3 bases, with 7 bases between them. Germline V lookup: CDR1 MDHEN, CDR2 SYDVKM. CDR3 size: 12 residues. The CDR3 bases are TGTGCCAGCAACGGGAACAATCAGCCCCAGCATTTT. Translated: CASNGNNQPQHF.

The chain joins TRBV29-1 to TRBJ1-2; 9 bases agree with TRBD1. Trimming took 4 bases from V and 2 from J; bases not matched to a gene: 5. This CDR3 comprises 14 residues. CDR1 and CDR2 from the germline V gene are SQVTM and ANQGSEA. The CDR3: CSVGDRERNYGYTF. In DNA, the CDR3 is TGCAGCGTTGGGGACAGGGAGAGGAACTATGGCTACACCTTC.

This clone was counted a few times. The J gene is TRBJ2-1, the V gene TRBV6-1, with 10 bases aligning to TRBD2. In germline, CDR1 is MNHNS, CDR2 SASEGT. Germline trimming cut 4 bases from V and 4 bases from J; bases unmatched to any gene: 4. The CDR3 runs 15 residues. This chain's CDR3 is CASSVFSGGYNEQFF. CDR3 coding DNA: TGTGCCAGCAGTGTTTTTAGCGGGGGGTACAATGAGCAGTTCTTC.

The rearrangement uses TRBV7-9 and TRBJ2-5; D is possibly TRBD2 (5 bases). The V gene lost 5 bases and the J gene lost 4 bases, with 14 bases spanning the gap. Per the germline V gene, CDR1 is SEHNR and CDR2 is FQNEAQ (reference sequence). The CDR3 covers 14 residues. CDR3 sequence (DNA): TGTGCCAGCAGCGCCGGGGTTACACGAGAGACCCAGTACTTC. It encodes CASSAGVTRETQYF.

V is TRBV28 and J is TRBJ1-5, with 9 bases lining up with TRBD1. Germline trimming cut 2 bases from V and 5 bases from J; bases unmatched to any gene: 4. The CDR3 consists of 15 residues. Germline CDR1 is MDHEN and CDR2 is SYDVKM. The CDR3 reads CASSLGGTGHQPQHF. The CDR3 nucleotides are TGTGCCAGCAGTTTAGGGGGGACAGGGCATCAGCCCCAGCATTTT.

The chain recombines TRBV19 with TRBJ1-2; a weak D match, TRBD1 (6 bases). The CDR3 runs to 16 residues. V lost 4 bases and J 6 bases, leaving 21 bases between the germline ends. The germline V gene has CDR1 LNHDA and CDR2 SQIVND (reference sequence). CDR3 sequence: CASSRKRQGRGDGYTF. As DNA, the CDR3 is TGTGCCAGTAGTAGGAAACGTCAGGGGAGAGGGGATGGCTACACCTTC.

CDR3 in DNA: TGTGCCAGCAGCTTAGCGCGGGCAGCGGATGCGCAGTATTTT. Protein sequence: CASSLARAADAQYF. This chain joins TRBV7-2 and TRBJ2-3; tentatively, D is TRBD2 (5 bases). Per germline, CDR1 SGHTA and CDR2 FQGNSA. This CDR3 has 14 amino acids. V lost 0 bases and J 10 bases, leaving 14 bases between the germline ends.